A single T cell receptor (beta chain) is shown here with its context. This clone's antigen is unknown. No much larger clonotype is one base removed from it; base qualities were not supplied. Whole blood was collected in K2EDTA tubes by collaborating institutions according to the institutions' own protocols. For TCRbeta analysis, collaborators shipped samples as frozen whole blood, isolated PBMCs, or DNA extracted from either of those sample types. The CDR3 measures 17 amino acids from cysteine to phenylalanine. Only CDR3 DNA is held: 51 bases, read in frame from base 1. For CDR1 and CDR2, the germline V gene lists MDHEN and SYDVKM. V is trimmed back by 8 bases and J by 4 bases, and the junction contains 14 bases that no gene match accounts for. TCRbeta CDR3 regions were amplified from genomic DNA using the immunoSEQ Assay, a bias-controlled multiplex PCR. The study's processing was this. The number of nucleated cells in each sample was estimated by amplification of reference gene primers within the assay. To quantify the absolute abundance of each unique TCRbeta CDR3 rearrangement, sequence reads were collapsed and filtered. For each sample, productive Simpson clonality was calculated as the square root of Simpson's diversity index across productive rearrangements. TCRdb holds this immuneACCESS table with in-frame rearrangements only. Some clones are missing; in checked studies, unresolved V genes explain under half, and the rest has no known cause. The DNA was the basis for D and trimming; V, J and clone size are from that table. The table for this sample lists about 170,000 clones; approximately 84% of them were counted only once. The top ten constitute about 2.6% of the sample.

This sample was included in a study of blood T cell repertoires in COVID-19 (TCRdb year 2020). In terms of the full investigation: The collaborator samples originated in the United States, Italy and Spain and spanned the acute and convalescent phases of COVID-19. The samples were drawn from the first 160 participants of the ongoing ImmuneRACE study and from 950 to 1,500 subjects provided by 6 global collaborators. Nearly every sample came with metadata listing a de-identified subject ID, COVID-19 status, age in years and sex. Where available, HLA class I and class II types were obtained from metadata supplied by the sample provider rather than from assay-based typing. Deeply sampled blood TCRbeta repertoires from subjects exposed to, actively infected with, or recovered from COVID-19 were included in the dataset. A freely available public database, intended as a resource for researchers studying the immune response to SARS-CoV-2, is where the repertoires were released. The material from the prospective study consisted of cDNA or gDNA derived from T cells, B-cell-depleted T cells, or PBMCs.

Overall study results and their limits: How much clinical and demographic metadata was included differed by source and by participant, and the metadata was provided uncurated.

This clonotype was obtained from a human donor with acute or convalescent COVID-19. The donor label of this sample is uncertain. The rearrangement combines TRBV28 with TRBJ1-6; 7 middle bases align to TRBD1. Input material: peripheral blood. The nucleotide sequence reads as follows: TGTGCCAGCTCAATGACCGGGACAGTTCATTATAATTCACCCCTCCACTTT. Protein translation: CASSMTGTVHYNSPLHF.